These 30 T cell receptor beta chains originate from one sample sequenced in a study of blood T cell repertoires in COVID-19. Produced via immunoSEQ multiplex PCR; TCRdb's table is partial and in-frame only. Among 190,000 or so clones listed, 87% were seen once. The specimen sequenced was peripheral blood. These receptors all come from a woman aged 18-29 years who had recovered from COVID-19.

This clone was counted a single time. The chain combines TRBV2 with TRBJ2-1; D possibly corresponds to TRBD2 (6 bases). Germline CDR1 is SNHLY and CDR2 is FYNNEI. The CDR3 has 13 residues. With 6 bases removed from V and 8 bases from J, the gap between germline ends came to 14 bases. This CDR3 is CASRTSPADEQFF. In nucleotides, the CDR3 is TGTGCCAGCAGGACTAGTCCGGCCGATGAGCAGTTCTTC.

This sequence joins TRBV18 and TRBJ1-6; no definite D call. V lost 3 bases, J lost 7 bases, and 13 bases lay in between. The CDR3 is 15 residues long. Per the germline V gene, CDR1 is KGHSH and CDR2 is LQKENI. In DNA, the CDR3 is TGTGCCAGCTCACCTGGGGAGTCTCTAAATTCACCCCTCCACTTT. Protein: CASSPGESLNSPLHF.

The chain couples TRBV5-5 to TRBJ2-5, with 9 bases that match TRBD2. This CDR3 is 15 amino acids long. Trimming cost V 0 bases and J 2 bases; bases outside gene matches: 2. The V gene's germline CDR1 is SGHKS and CDR2 YYEKEE (reference sequence). Here the CDR3 DNA reads TGTGCCAGCAGCTTGGGCGGGGGGGTTCAAGAGACCCAGTACTTC. Translation: CASSLGGGVQETQYF.

The gene calls are TRBV4-3 and TRBJ2-5; D is perhaps TRBD2 (6 bases). V lost 4 bases, J lost 1 base, and 19 bases lay in between. The CDR3 has 17 amino acids. Germline CDR1 is LGHNA and CDR2 is YSLEER. The CDR3 region is CASSLTYGVGGQETQYF. DNA for the CDR3: TGCGCCAGCAGCCTCACCTACGGGGTCGGGGGCCAAGAGACCCAGTACTTC.

The chain is built from TRBV6-5 and TRBJ2-3; the D gene is possibly TRBD1 (6 bases). This CDR3 comprises 13 residues. V gave up 7 bases and J gave up 1 base, with 9 bases separating them. Germline V gene data show CDR1 as MNHEY and CDR2 as SVGAGI. The CDR3 DNA is TGTGCCAGCAAACAGGGTGGCACAGATACGCAGTATTTT. This encodes CASKQGGTDTQYF.

The chain employs TRBV4-3 and TRBJ2-3; D is ambiguous. Germline CDR1 and CDR2: LGHNA and YSLEER. The V end lost 0 bases, the J end lost 2 bases, and 9 bases lay between the germline ends. The length of the CDR3 is 15 residues. Written as DNA, the CDR3 is TGCGCCAGCAGCCAAGATTATGACTTCACAGATACGCAGTATTTT. Amino acid sequence: CASSQDYDFTDTQYF.

The V and J genes are TRBV5-1 and TRBJ2-3, with 9 nucleotides matching TRBD2. The germline CDR1 and CDR2 sequences are SGHRS and YFSETQ. The CDR3 spans 16 residues. V lost 2 bases, J lost 6 bases, and 10 bases stayed unmatched. CDR3 loop: CASSFTAGGPLDTQYF. The CDR3 DNA follows: TGCGCCAGCAGCTTTACGGCGGGAGGGCCGTTGGATACGCAGTATTTT.

The chain links TRBV30 to TRBJ1-5; D not certain. V dropped 1 base and J dropped 5 bases, with 9 bases sitting between them. CDR1 is GTSNPN and CDR2 is SVGIG in the germline V gene (reference sequence). This CDR3 contains 13 residues. The CDR3 region has the DNA TGTGCCTGGAGTGAAGCAACCTATCAGCCCCAGCATTTT. The encoded protein is CAWSEATYQPQHF. The full variable domain, in which reference TRBV30 and TRBJ1-5 provide the parts outside the CDR3, is SQTIHQWPATLVQPVGSPLSLECTVEGTSNPNLYWYRQAAGRGLQLLFYSVGIGQISSEVPQNLSASRPQDRQFILSSKKLLLSDSGFYLCAWSEATYQPQHFGDGTRLSIL.

The chain joins TRBV4-1 to TRBJ1-4; D gene uncertain. Germline V gene lookup returns CDR1 MGHRA and CDR2 YSYEKL. The CDR3 extends over 13 amino acids. V was clipped by 7 bases and J by 3 bases, with 9 bases between them. This CDR3 reads CASMKQPNEKLFF. CDR3 coding DNA: TGCGCCAGCATGAAACAGCCTAATGAAAAACTGTTTTTT.

The J gene is TRBJ2-1, the V gene TRBV11-2, with D possibly TRBD2 on 5 matching bases. The CDR3 covers 15 residues. Trimming stripped 5 bases from V and 3 bases from J, with 14 bases between. Germline V gene sequence: CDR1 SGHAT, CDR2 FQNNGV. The CDR3 region is CASSLRPGIYNEQFF. The DNA for the CDR3 is TGTGCCAGCAGCCTACGCCCGGGGATCTACAATGAGCAGTTCTTC.

Comment on this clone: Within the sample, other DNA sequences also encode this same CDR3. The V gene is TRBV27, the J gene TRBJ2-2, with D hard to call. This CDR3 is built from 12 residues. Germline V lookup: CDR1 MNHEY, CDR2 SMNVEV (reference sequence). V shed 3 bases and J shed 4 bases, with 3 bases lying between them. The CDR3: CASSFSTGELFF. In nucleotides, the CDR3 is TGTGCCAGCAGTTTTAGCACCGGGGAGCTGTTTTTT.

The rearrangement links TRBV4-2 to TRBJ2-1, with TRBD2 identical over 14 bases. V lost 1 base, J lost 7 bases, and 6 bases stayed unmatched. This CDR3 has 17 residues. The V gene's germline CDR1 is LGHNA and CDR2 YNFKEQ. Here the CDR3 reads CASSQGPTSGRANEQFF. The CDR3 nucleotides read TGTGCCAGCAGCCAAGGCCCGACTAGCGGGAGGGCAAATGAGCAGTTCTTC.

The V and J genes are TRBV4-3 and TRBJ2-7; 7 positions agree with TRBD1. V lost 1 base, J lost 1 base, and 1 base stayed unmatched. Germline CDR1 reads LGHNA; CDR2 reads YSLEER. This CDR3 has 14 residues. The CDR3 DNA follows: TGCGCCAGCAGCCAAGCGGGACAGTCCTACGAGCAGTACTTC. This codes for CASSQAGQSYEQYF.

The chain employs TRBV27 and TRBJ1-2; 7 nucleotides match TRBD1. The V and J ends lost 7 bases and 3 bases, in that order; junction bases with no gene match: 5. The CDR3 runs 13 residues. CDR1 and CDR2 (germline): MNHEY, SMNVEV (reference sequence). The CDR3 protein is CASKGQDHYGYTF. The CDR3 DNA reads as TGTGCCAGCAAAGGACAGGACCACTATGGCTACACCTTC.

The chain joins TRBV6-5 to TRBJ2-5, with a possible D match to TRBD1 (6 bases). The CDR3 covers 15 residues. The germline V gene has CDR1 MNHEY and CDR2 SVGAGI. Trimming left V 6 bases short and J 5 bases short, with 19 bases between. The CDR3 DNA reads as TGTGCCAGCAGGGTTTACGCCGACAGGTGGGAGACCCAGTACTTC. It codes for CASRVYADRWETQYF.

V gene TRBV7-2 combines with J gene TRBJ1-6; D not certain. This CDR3 spans 15 amino acids. V lost 2 bases, J lost 0 bases, and 5 bases lay in between. Per the germline V gene, CDR1 is SGHTA and CDR2 is FQGNSA. The CDR3 coding sequence is TGTGCCAGCAGCTTAATGGCCTCCTATAATTCACCCCTCCACTTT. Its translation: CASSLMASYNSPLHF.

The rearrangement uses TRBV25-1 and TRBJ2-7; D is unclear. The germline CDR1 and CDR2 sequences are MGHDK and SYGVNS. CDR3 length: 13 amino acids. The V and J ends lost 3 bases and 7 bases respectively, with 13 bases between them. Here the CDR3 reads CASSDISSREQYF. The CDR3 DNA sequence: TGTGCCAGCAGTGACATATCCTCCCGGGAGCAGTACTTC.

V gene TRBV28 combines with J gene TRBJ1-4, with TRBD1 identical over 8 bases. The CDR3 has 15 residues. Germline V CDR1 and CDR2: MDHEN, SYDVKM. V lost 6 bases to trimming and J lost 8 bases; unmatched junction nucleotides: 11. The CDR3 sequence: CASRATGGSWEKLFF. The DNA of the CDR3 is TGTGCCAGCAGGGCAACAGGGGGATCGTGGGAAAAACTGTTTTTT.

The V and J genes are TRBV3-1 (or the pseudogene TRBV3-2) and TRBJ2-5, with D possibly being TRBD2 (5 bases). The CDR3 contains 16 residues. V was clipped by 0 bases and J by 3 bases, with 14 bases between them. Germline values: CDR1 LGHDT, CDR2 YNNKEL (reference sequence). CDR3 coding DNA: TGTGCCAGCAGCCAAGATTGGGCTAGCATTGAAGAGACCCAGTACTTC. Residues: CASSQDWASIEETQYF.

This chain joins TRBV6-4 and TRBJ2-6; D gene ambiguous. The CDR3 is 15 residues long. V shed 3 bases and J shed 3 bases, with 9 bases lying between them. Per the germline V gene, CDR1 is MRHNA and CDR2 is SNTAGT. The CDR3 coding sequence is TGTGCCAGCAGTGAGTCGTTTAGTGGGGCCAACGTCCTGACTTTC. Its translation: CASSESFSGANVLTF.

The chain joins TRBV19 to TRBJ2-7; D might be TRBD2 (6 bases). The V gene lost 6 bases and the J gene lost 4 bases, with 16 bases spanning the gap. CDR1 and CDR2 (germline): LNHDA, SQIVND (reference sequence). This CDR3 region has 14 residues. The CDR3 loop reads CASSSTLEGYEQYF. The CDR3 DNA reads as TGTGCCAGTAGCTCCACCCTGGAGGGATACGAGCAGTACTTC.

This chain joins TRBV4-3 and TRBJ2-3; 8 bases line up with TRBD2. CDR1 and CDR2 from the germline V gene are LGHNA and YSLEER. Losses at the gene ends were 1 base for V and 0 bases for J; bases not matched to a gene: 3. The length of the CDR3 is 16 residues. The CDR3 sequence: CASSQVASGSTDTQYF. CDR3 sequence (DNA): TGCGCCAGCAGCCAAGTCGCTAGCGGGAGCACAGATACGCAGTATTTT.

This chain uses TRBV4-3 with TRBJ1-3, with TRBD1 identical over 8 bases. The CDR3 covers 14 residues. The germline CDR1 and CDR2 sequences are LGHNA and YSLEER. The J segment lost 7 bases and the V segment lost 4 bases, leaving 6 bases of the junction unmatched. CDR3 bases: TGCGCCAGCAGCCTAGGAGCAGGGGGCAACACCATATATTTT. Protein sequence: CASSLGAGGNTIYF.

The chain uses TRBV7-9 and TRBJ1-1, with D hard to call. V gave up 2 bases and J gave up 5 bases, with 6 bases separating them. CDR1 SEHNR and CDR2 FQNEAQ come from the germline V gene (reference sequence). The length of the CDR3 is 12 residues. CDR3 DNA sequence: TGTGCCAGCAGCTTATTTAGAACTGAAGCTTTCTTT. Translation gives CASSLFRTEAFF.

J is TRBJ1-3 and V is TRBV7-8; D perhaps matches TRBD1 (6 bases). V lost 0 bases, J lost 4 bases, and 10 bases lay in between. This CDR3 comprises 15 residues. Germline V gives CDR1 SGHVS, CDR2 FQNEAQ. CDR3 sequence (DNA): TGTGCCAGCAGCTTAGCTCTGGGGGCAGGAAACACCATATATTTT. This translates into CASSLALGAGNTIYF. Full variable domain (outside the CDR3, taken from reference TRBV7-8 and TRBJ1-3): GAGVSQSPRYKVAKRGQDVALRCDPISGHVSLFWYQQALGQGPEFLTYFQNEAQLDKSGLPSDRFFAERPEGSVSTLKIQRTQQEDSAVYLCASSLALGAGNTIYFGEGSWLTVV.

Only a few counts were recorded for this clone. The V and J genes are TRBV3-1 (or the pseudogene TRBV3-2) and TRBJ2-2, with TRBD2 identical over 8 bases. Germline V gives CDR1 LGHDT, CDR2 YNNKEL (reference sequence). Trimming took 1 base from V and 1 from J; bases not matched to a gene: 2. The length of the CDR3 is 16 residues. This CDR3 is CASSQAREGNTGELFF. CDR3 nucleotides: TGTGCCAGCAGCCAAGCACGGGAGGGGAACACCGGGGAGCTGTTTTTT.

This chain joins TRBV14 and TRBJ1-1; possible D gene TRBD1, 5 bases. The CDR3 extends over 14 amino acids. The V gene lost 1 base and the J gene lost 5 bases, with 11 bases spanning the gap. Germline V gives CDR1 SGHDN, CDR2 FVKESK. CDR3 sequence (DNA): TGTGCCAGCAGCCAAGGGGTTAGGGGTACTGAAGCTTTCTTT. It specifies CASSQGVRGTEAFF.

The chain's CDR3 is CASSPGTGMGTEAFF. The CDR3 DNA reads as TGTGCCAGCAGTCCCGGGACAGGGATGGGCACTGAAGCTTTCTTT. This chain links TRBV27 with TRBJ1-1, with 9 bases fitting TRBD1. Germline values: CDR1 MNHEY, CDR2 SMNVEV (reference sequence). The V segment lost 5 bases and the J segment 4 bases; nucleotides outside the gene matches: 8. The CDR3 has 15 amino acids.

V usage is TRBV6-5 and J usage is TRBJ1-2; 10 nucleotides agree with TRBD1. V shed 5 bases, J shed 2 bases, and the junction held 2 bases outside the gene matches. CDR1 and CDR2 (germline): MNHEY, SVGAGI. The CDR3 consists of 14 residues. As DNA, the CDR3 is TGTGCCAGCAGTCGACAGGGGGCGAACTATGGCTACACCTTC. Protein sequence: CASSRQGANYGYTF.

The rearrangement joins TRBV4-2 to TRBJ1-2; the match to TRBD1 covers 7 bases. CDR1 and CDR2 from the germline V gene are LGHNA and YNFKEQ. J gave up 3 bases and V 1 base, and 8 bases lay outside the gene matches. CDR3 length: 16 residues. The CDR3 DNA sequence: TGTGCCAGCAGCCAAGTAACAGGGGCCCTGGACTATGGCTACACCTTC. Its translation is CASSQVTGALDYGYTF.